This note documents a single TCR beta chain sequence. Its antigen is unknown. The CDR3 end falls 3 residues outside the read, so it is completed with the germline J gene. The data belong to a study of T cells in women clearing cervical HPV infection. Study findings and constraints: Repertoire richness, not evenness, was significantly elevated in CIN3+ cases versus controls. Cases carried less TRBV6-7 than controls: approximately 0.1% versus 0.16%.

This CDR3 region has 14 residues. Per the germline V gene, CDR1 is SNHLY and CDR2 is FYNNEI. Losses at the gene ends were 7 bases for V and 1 base for J; bases not matched to a gene: 4. The protocol was immunoSEQ multiplex PCR, while the TCRdb copy is restricted to in-frame clones and leaves out a portion. The sample's table shows some 40,000 clones. This rearrangement joins TRBV2 to TRBJ1-5; 7 bases match TRBD1. What was sequenced was blood buffy coat. The receptor's source is a woman aged 18 to 75 with a cervical HPV16 infection that either progressed to CIN3+ or cleared (not recorded which). CDR3 sequence reads: CASNEGASNQPQHF. The CDR3 bases that were read are TGTGCCAGCAACGAGGGGGCGAGCAATCAGCCC.